Listed below are T cell receptor beta chains from one sample, sequenced in a study of persistence of HIV-infected CD4 T cells. Assay used: immunoSEQ multiplex PCR; TCRdb lists only in-frame clones, some missing. The table shows roughly 41,000 clones, with roughly 90% occurring only once. These receptors' antigens are unknown. Source: CD4+ T cells sorted from PBMCs after approximately 19-hour stimulation, taken from a patient who received antiretroviral therapy. All receptors derive from an adult man with HIV who was CMV-seropositive. CDR3s include the opening cysteine and the closing phenylalanine or tryptophan. Fields, in order: D gene, V gene, clone size, J gene, CDR3 DNA, CDR3 protein. D genes are given only for firm matches. The size of a clone is reported for some rows only, either as once, few or many, or as a class for expanded clones.

NA	TRBV7-2	NA	TRBJ2-5	TGTGCCAGCAGTTGGGAGATTCAAGAGACCCAGTACTTC	CASSWEIQETQYF
NA	TRBV27	NA	TRBJ1-1	TGTGCCAGCAGTTTTAGGGGGACTGAAGCTTTCTTT	CASSFRGTEAFF
NA	TRBV6-6	NA	TRBJ2-7	TGTGCCAGCAGTACGGACAAGAACTACGAGCAGTACTTC	CASSTDKNYEQYF
NA	TRBV4-3	NA	TRBJ1-2	TGCGCCAGCAGCCAAGATCCCAGGGGTATTGACTATGGCTACACCTTC	CASSQDPRGIDYGYTF
NA	TRBV7-2	NA	TRBJ2-3	TGTGCCAGCAGCTTGGGTTTAGGCTTCACAGATACGCAGTATTTT	CASSLGLGFTDTQYF
TRBD1	TRBV25-1	NA	TRBJ1-5	TGTGCCAGCAGTCAGGGGGGTCAGCCCCAGCATTTT	CASSQGGQPQHF
TRBD1	TRBV29-1	NA	TRBJ2-7	TGCAGCGTTGGAACAGGGGCCCCCTACGAGCAGTACTTC	CSVGTGAPYEQYF
TRBD1	TRBV30	NA	TRBJ1-1	TGTGCCTGGACCCTCAGGGGGGACACTGAAGCTTTCTTT	CAWTLRGDTEAFF
NA	TRBV18	NA	TRBJ2-3	TGTGCCAGCTCACCGTCCCTAGGGAGGACGCAGTATTTT	CASSPSLGRTQYF
NA	TRBV4-1	NA	TRBJ1-2	TGCGCCAGCAGCCAAGAACCTCCCAGGACTCTACATAACTATGGCTACACCTTC	CASSQEPPRTLHNYGYTF
TRBD1	TRBV2	NA	TRBJ2-7	TGTGCCAGCAGTGAACAGGGGGCGAGGAAGGACGAGCAGTACTTC	CASSEQGARKDEQYF
NA	TRBV7-8	NA	TRBJ2-3	TGTGCCAGCAGCCGACCTCGGATGTATTTT	CASSRPRMYF
NA	TRBV19	NA	TRBJ2-6	TGTGCCAGTAGTCATTACTCTGGGGCCAACGTCCTGACTTTC	CASSHYSGANVLTF
NA	TRBV19	NA	TRBJ1-1	TGTGCCAGTAGAGGTCAGGGAAGAGGAGGGAACACTGAAGCTTTCTTT	CASRGQGRGGNTEAFF
NA	TRBV7-8	NA	TRBJ1-5	TGTGCCAGCAGCCGGGAGTCTCAGCGGCCCCAGCATTTT	CASSRESQRPQHF
NA	TRBV7-2	NA	TRBJ2-7	TGTGCCAGCAGTGGGGGTTTAGTACCCTACGAGCAGTACTTC	CASSGGLVPYEQYF
NA	TRBV6-5	NA	TRBJ2-6	TGTGCCAGCCGGAAGGAGGGGTCTGGGGCCAACGTCCTGACTTTC	CASRKEGSGANVLTF
NA	TRBV10-3	NA	TRBJ1-1	TGTGCCATCAGTGAGTCGGCTAAAATAAACACTGAAGCTTTCTTT	CAISESAKINTEAFF
NA	TRBV5-1	NA	TRBJ2-1	TGCGCCAGCAGCCGGTACTATGAGCAGTTCTTC	CASSRYYEQFF
NA	TRBV6-5	NA	TRBJ1-2	TGTGCCAGCAGTTACGCAGGACTGGGAAACTATGGCTACACCTTC	CASSYAGLGNYGYTF
TRBD1	TRBV29-1	NA	TRBJ1-2	TGCAGCGTATCGACAGGGGGCGCAGTTGGCTACACCTTC	CSVSTGGAVGYTF
NA	TRBV4-1	once	TRBJ2-2	TGCGCCAGCAGCCAAGAAGCAGGGGGGTCCACCGGGGAGCTGTTTTTT	CASSQEAGGSTGELFF
TRBD1	TRBV10-2	once	TRBJ2-1	TGCGCCAGCAGTGAGTGGGGACAGCAATACAATGAGCAGTTCTTC	CASSEWGQQYNEQFF
TRBD1	TRBV2	NA	TRBJ1-4	TGTGCCAGCAGTGAAACGGGCGGAGGAAGGGGGCCTAATGAAAAACTGTTTTTT	CASSETGGGRGPNEKLFF
TRBD2	TRBV19	NA	TRBJ2-2	TGTGCCAGTAGTATAGTAGCTAGCGGAACCGGGGAGCTGTTTTTT	CASSIVASGTGELFF
NA	TRBV9	NA	TRBJ2-1	TGTGCCAGCAGCGCCGGCCTTTTTGTAGGGGACAATGAGCAGTTCTTC	CASSAGLFVGDNEQFF
TRBD1	TRBV11-2	once	TRBJ1-4	TGTGCCAGCAGCTTAGGGTACAGGGGGAATAATGAAAAACTGTTTTTT	CASSLGYRGNNEKLFF
NA	TRBV19	NA	TRBJ2-7	TGTGCCAGTAGGGCGGGACCGCTCTCCTACGAGCAGTACTTC	CASRAGPLSYEQYF
NA	TRBV6-1	NA	TRBJ1-2	TGTGCCAGCAGTGAAGAGGGGGGACGTCAGTATGGCTACACCTTC	CASSEEGGRQYGYTF
NA	TRBV7-6	NA	TRBJ2-7	TGTGCCAGCAGCTTAGGAGGGGCCGTACAGTACTTC	CASSLGGAVQYF
NA	TRBV5-1	NA	TRBJ1-5	TGCGCCAGCAGCTTGTCACCGGACAGCGCTAATCAGCCCCAGCATTTT	CASSLSPDSANQPQHF
NA	TRBV19	NA	TRBJ1-1	TGTGCCAGTAGTATGTTAGGGTTCGGGAACACTGAAGCTTTCTTT	CASSMLGFGNTEAFF
NA	TRBV6-5	NA	TRBJ1-1	TGTGCCAGCAGTTATACGCTGGGGGGGCTGCACACTGAAGCTTTCTTT	CASSYTLGGLHTEAFF
NA	TRBV28	NA	TRBJ1-3	TGTGCCAGCCGACAGCACTCTGGAAACACCATATATTTT	CASRQHSGNTIYF
TRBD1	TRBV29-1	NA	TRBJ1-2	TGCAGCGTTGCGGGGACAGGGAGTTCGGGCCATGGCTACACCTTC	CSVAGTGSSGHGYTF
NA	TRBV11-2	NA	TRBJ2-2	TGTGCCAGCAGCTTGTCATCAGGGCTCGGCGGGGAGCTGTTTTTT	CASSLSSGLGGELFF
TRBD2	TRBV19	few	TRBJ2-2	TGTGCCAGCACCCCGGGACTAGCGGACACCGGGGAGCTGTTTTTT	CASTPGLADTGELFF
TRBD2	TRBV25-1	NA	TRBJ2-3	TGTGCCAGCAGTCAGGGGACTAGCTCGAGCACAGATACGCAGTATTTT	CASSQGTSSSTDTQYF
NA	TRBV12-1	NA	TRBJ2-3	TGTGCCAGCAGCTTTGCTAGCGGGGATAGCACAGATACGCAGTATTTT	CASSFASGDSTDTQYF
NA	TRBV19	NA	TRBJ1-1	TGTGCCAGTAGTATAGATCGAAGAGGGGACGCTTTCTTT	CASSIDRRGDAFF
TRBD1	TRBV4-3	NA	TRBJ2-2	TGCGCCAGCAGCCCCCGACAGGGGACGGACACCGGGGAGCTGTTTTTT	CASSPRQGTDTGELFF
NA	TRBV5-1	NA	TRBJ1-1	TGCGCCAGCAGCCGCGAGTGGGTACGCACTGAAGCTTTCTTT	CASSREWVRTEAFF
NA	TRBV30	NA	TRBJ2-7	TGTGCCTGGAGTGTTCGAGGTGGGGGCTACGAGCAGTACTTC	CAWSVRGGGYEQYF
NA	TRBV18	once	TRBJ2-1	TGTACTTGTTGGGACAACTCCTACAATGAGCAGTTCTTC	CTCWDNSYNEQFF
NA	TRBV6-1	NA	TRBJ1-2	TGTGCCAGCAGAGAAAGGGGCGGGTCAGGGGCTCCTCTTTATGGCTACACCTTC	CASRERGGSGAPLYGYTF
NA	TRBV6-5	NA	TRBJ1-1	TGTGCCAGCAGCCCAAGTGGAAGGGAGGGGGCTTTCTTT	CASSPSGREGAFF